Described below is a single T cell receptor beta chain sequence and its context. The data are from a study of blood T cell repertoires in COVID-19. Study-wide context: PBMCs, B-cell-depleted T cells, or T cells were the source of the cDNA or gDNA that made up the material.

Germline lookup yields CDR1 SGHDT and CDR2 YYEEEE. The CDR3 consists of 17 residues. Losses at the gene ends were 4 bases for V and 8 bases for J; bases not matched to a gene: 15. Profiling relied on immunoSEQ multiplex PCR, and the TCRdb table lists in-frame clones only, not all of them. The top ten hold over 9% of the sample, which has around 150,000 clones, around nine tenths seen once. Seattle's cohort entered during active infection and was followed longitudinally. The sequencing sample was made of peripheral blood. This chain uses TRBV5-6 with TRBJ1-4, with 9 bases fitting TRBD1. This clonotype was sampled from a woman between 65 and 79 years old with COVID-19, enrolled during active disease. Written as DNA, the CDR3 is TGTGCCAGCAGCCTGATGGGTAGGGGACAGGGACGGGAAAAACTGTTTTTT. Translated, it gives CASSLMGRGQGREKLFF.